Listed below are T cell receptor beta chains from one sample, sequenced in a study of blood T cell repertoires in COVID-19. Libraries were prepared by immunoSEQ multiplex PCR; TCRdb keeps only in-frame clonotypes and omits some of them. Among 62,000 or so clones listed, roughly 80% were seen once. The sample taken for sequencing was peripheral blood. These receptors were obtained from a man aged 60 to 69 with COVID-19, enrolled during active disease. Each CDR3 is given with its conserved first and last residue. The D gene is left open where the match is weak.

J gene | V gene | D gene | CDR3 DNA | CDR3 protein
TRBJ1-2 | TRBV18 | TRBD1 | TGTGCCAGCTCACCCTCCCGACAGGGCTATGGCTACACCTTC | CASSPSRQGYGYTF
TRBJ2-1 | TRBV14 | TRBD2 | TGTGCCAGCAGCCAAGAGGGAGGGCGGGTTTACTACAATGAGCAGTTCTTC | CASSQEGGRVYYNEQFF
TRBJ2-7 | TRBV21-1 | NA | TGTGCCAGCATCAAGGGACTCCACTACGAGCAGTACTTC | CASIKGLHYEQYF
TRBJ2-1 | TRBV5-1 | TRBD2 | TGCGCCAGCACCGGGGGGACTAGCGGGAATGAGCAGTTCTTC | CASTGGTSGNEQFF
TRBJ1-6 | TRBV2 | TRBD1 | TGTGCCAACGGGGGACAGGGCGGCTCACCCCTCCACTTT | CANGGQGGSPLHF
TRBJ2-1 | TRBV19 | TRBD2 | TGTGCCAGTAGTATCTACTGGACTAGTGGTTCCTACAATGAGCAGTTCTTC | CASSIYWTSGSYNEQFF
TRBJ1-1 | TRBV30 | NA | TGTGCCTGTATCCCCGGGGGGAGCCGCACTGAAGCTTTCTTT | CACIPGGSRTEAFF
TRBJ2-5 | TRBV5-4 | TRBD1 | TGTGCCAGCAGCAGGCCGGGACAGGGGGAGACCCAGTACTTC | CASSRPGQGETQYF
TRBJ2-3 | TRBV7-6 | NA | TGTGCCAGCAGCCCCCGGGATCGGGATACGCAGTATTTT | CASSPRDRDTQYF
TRBJ2-7 | TRBV5-4 | NA | TGTGCCAGCAGCAGCCCCACAGGGAACCACGAGCAGTACTTC | CASSSPTGNHEQYF